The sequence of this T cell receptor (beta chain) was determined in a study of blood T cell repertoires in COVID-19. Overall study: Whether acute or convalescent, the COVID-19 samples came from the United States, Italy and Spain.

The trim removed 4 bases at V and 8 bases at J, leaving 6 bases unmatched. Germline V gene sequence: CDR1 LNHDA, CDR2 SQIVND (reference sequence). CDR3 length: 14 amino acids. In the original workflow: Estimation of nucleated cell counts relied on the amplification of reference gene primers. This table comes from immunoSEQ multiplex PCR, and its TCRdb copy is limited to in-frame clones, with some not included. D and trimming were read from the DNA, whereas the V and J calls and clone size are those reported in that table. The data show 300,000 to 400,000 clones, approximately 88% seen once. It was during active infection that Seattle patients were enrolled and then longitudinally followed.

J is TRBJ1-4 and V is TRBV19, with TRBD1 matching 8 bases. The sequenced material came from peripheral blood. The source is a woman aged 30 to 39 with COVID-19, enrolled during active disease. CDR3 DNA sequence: TGTGCCAGTAGTACGACAGGGGATGAGGAAAAACTGTTTTTT. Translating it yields CASSTTGDEEKLFF.